The entry below describes one TCR beta chain. In the original processing: Estimates of nucleated cell counts were drawn from the amplification of reference gene primers. Clones were sequenced by immunoSEQ multiplex PCR, and TCRdb holds only the in-frame ones, with some missing. For V, J and clone size, that table is used; D and trimming come from the DNA. Of 150,000 to 200,000 clones listed, about 86% are singletons. The data stem from a study of blood T cell repertoires in COVID-19. Germline V gene lookup returns CDR1 SGHRS and CDR2 YFSETQ. With 4 bases removed from V and 8 bases from J, the gap between germline ends came to 15 bases. There are 13 residues in the CDR3.

This sequence joins TRBV5-1 and TRBJ1-2; D possibly corresponds to TRBD1 (6 bases). The clonotype originates from a woman between 18 and 29 years old who had recovered from COVID-19. The source material was peripheral blood. The DNA of the CDR3 is TGCGCCAGCAGCGGCACAGGGATAGGCGGCTACACCTTC. It translates to CASSGTGIGGYTF.